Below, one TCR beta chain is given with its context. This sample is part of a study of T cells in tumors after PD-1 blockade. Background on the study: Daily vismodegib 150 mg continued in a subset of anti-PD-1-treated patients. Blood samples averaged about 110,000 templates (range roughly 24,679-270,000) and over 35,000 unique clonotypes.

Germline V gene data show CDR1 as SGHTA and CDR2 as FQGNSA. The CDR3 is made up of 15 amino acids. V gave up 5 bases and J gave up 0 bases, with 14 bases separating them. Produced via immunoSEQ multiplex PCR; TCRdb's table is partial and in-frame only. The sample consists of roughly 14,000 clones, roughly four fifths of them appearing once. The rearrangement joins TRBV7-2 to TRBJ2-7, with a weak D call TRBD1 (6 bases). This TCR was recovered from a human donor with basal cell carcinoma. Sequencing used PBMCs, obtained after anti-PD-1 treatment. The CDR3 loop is CASSRSTGSSYEQYF. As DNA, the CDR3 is TGTGCCAGCAGCCGTTCGACAGGAAGCTCCTACGAGCAGTACTTC.